Here is one T cell receptor (beta chain) with its context. This sample is part of a study of CD8 T cells in Susac syndrome. RNA, at about 0.5 to 1 ug, was reverse transcribed with random hexamers. TCRdb redid the calling of the immunoSEQ multiplex PCR reads with MiXCR, one entry per CDR3 protein. In the table there are approximately 270,000 distinct CDR3 sequences, roughly 93% of which are singletons. CDR1 and CDR2 (germline): LNHDA, SQIVND (reference sequence). V lost 4 bases, J lost 0 bases, and 12 bases lay in between. The CDR3 consists of 15 residues. Treatment-naive patients with stable or active relapsing-remitting disease were the multiple sclerosis controls.

The sequenced material came from CD4+ T cells from PBMCs. The clonotype was recovered from a human donor with multiple sclerosis. The chain employs TRBV19 and TRBJ1-1; the D gene is possibly TRBD1 (6 bases). CDR3 protein: CASSTRTALNTEAFF. CDR3 DNA sequence: TGTGCCAGTAGTACCAGGACAGCCCTGAACACTGAAGCTTTCTTT.